The text below deals with one TCR beta chain. Libraries were prepared by immunoSEQ multiplex PCR; TCRdb keeps only in-frame clonotypes and omits some of them. The repertoire holds more than 15,000 clones, with roughly 78% as singletons. Per germline, CDR1 MNHEY and CDR2 SMNVEV (reference sequence). CDR3 length equals 12 residues. Trimming stripped 5 bases from V and 1 base from J, with 4 bases between. The data originate from a study of OX40 agonist ivuxolimab in advanced cancers. The genes are TRBV27 and TRBJ2-3; D unresolved. Sequences were derived from CD4+ or CD8+ T cells sorted from blood, sampled in a trial of the OX40 agonist ivuxolimab. This receptor was identified in an adult with an advanced solid tumor such as melanoma, head and neck, liver or kidney cancer. CDR3 protein: CASSGGTDTQYF. CDR3 bases: TGTGCCAGCAGTGGGGGCACAGATACGCAGTATTTT.